This entry features one T cell receptor beta chain sequence. The antigen remains unidentified. V lost 5 bases to trimming and J lost 8 bases; unmatched junction nucleotides: 11. The CDR3 totals 16 residues. The germline CDR1 and CDR2 sequences are LNHDA and SQIVND (reference sequence). This sample was taken from a study of cytotoxic CD8 clonotypes in ibrutinib-treated CLL. Regarding the study as a whole: The study found public clonotypes uncommon, contracting or stable on treatment.

Sequencing used immunoSEQ multiplex PCR; TCRdb keeps in-frame clones, though not all of them. The sample lists 55,000 to 80,000 clones; 90% were seen once. Specimen: PBMCs, collected after 12 months of ibrutinib treatment. This chain joins TRBV19 and TRBJ2-1, with 11 positions matching TRBD2. The source of this sequence is a human donor with chronic lymphocytic leukemia. The DNA for the CDR3 is TGTGCCAGTAGTGAGGGTAGCGGGAGGGCCGGTCATGAGCAGTTCTTC. It translates to CASSEGSGRAGHEQFF.